One T cell receptor (beta chain) is described in this entry. Its specificity is unknown. Germline V gives CDR1 SGHTA, CDR2 FQGTGA. The CDR3 consists of 12 residues. V lost 5 bases and J 8 bases, leaving 9 bases between the germline ends. Nobody among the patients had been given any treatment before thyroid surgery. The data stem from a study of metastatic and nonmetastatic thyroid tumors. Overall study context: Where malignant and benign thyroid patients were concerned, repertoires were compared across blood and tumor or nodule tissue. Overall study findings and caveats: Within blood and tumor, benign nodules reportedly had significantly lower TCR beta diversity than malignant thyroid tumors did.

TCRdb re-called the PCR reads through MiXCR. The table has 60,000 or so clones, roughly 4% seen once; the top ten hold 20% to 25%. The sequence was obtained from a female donor with papillary thyroid cancer or a benign thyroid nodule (not recorded which). Some clones in this sample may be carry-over from other donors' samples. Material for sequencing was blood. This chain links TRBV7-3 with TRBJ2-2; a possible D gene is TRBD1 (6 bases). The CDR3 region is CASSTQGGELFF. The DNA for the CDR3 is TGTGCCAGCAGCACACAGGGTGGGGAGCTGTTTTTT.